Each of the 5 T cell receptor beta chains below was sequenced from the same sample in a study of response to subunit inactivated influenza vaccine. Using its own MiXCR run on the RT-PCR reads, TCRdb lists one record per CDR3 protein. The repertoire consists of some 800,000 distinct CDR3 sequences, with approximately 22% occurring once and the leading ten covering roughly a tenth. The sample was PBMCs from blood, taken more than 4 days after vaccination. These TCRs come from a man aged 45-65 years who received an inactivated influenza vaccine.

This clonotype has just a few counts. V usage is TRBV20-1 and J usage is TRBJ2-1, with D perhaps matching TRBD1 or TRBD2 (6 bases each). This CDR3 is built from 18 residues. Germline assignment: CDR1 DFQATT and CDR2 SNEGSKA (reference sequence). V was trimmed by 0 bases and J by 0 bases, leaving 18 bases between them. The CDR3 protein is CSARESLGGPSSYNEQFF. DNA for the CDR3: TGCAGTGCTAGAGAAAGTCTGGGGGGCCCTAGCTCCTACAATGAGCAGTTCTTC.

This clonotype was found a few times. The V and J genes are TRBV24-1 and TRBJ2-5; D is tentatively TRBD1 or TRBD2 (5 bases each). V was clipped by 2 bases and J by 5 bases, with 17 bases between them. Germline V lookup: CDR1 KGHDR, CDR2 SFDVKD. CDR3 length equals 16 residues. Here the CDR3 DNA reads TGTGCCACCAGTGATTCGGAGTACAGGAGGAAGGAGACCCAGTACTTC. It translates to CATSDSEYRRKETQYF.

V usage is TRBV6-5 and J usage is TRBJ1-1, with 7 bases aligning to TRBD1. The CDR3 runs to 14 residues. Trimming cost V 5 bases and J 4 bases; bases outside gene matches: 7. Germline CDR1 is MNHEY and CDR2 is SVGAGI. Here the CDR3 reads CASSNLPGGTEAFF. The CDR3 DNA is TGTGCCAGCAGTAACTTACCAGGGGGCACTGAAGCTTTCTTT.

The J gene is TRBJ2-5, the V gene TRBV28, with TRBD2 matching over 7 bases. CDR1 and CDR2 from the germline V gene are MDHEN and SYDVKM. V shed 4 bases, J shed 5 bases, and the junction held 13 bases outside the gene matches. The CDR3 runs to 16 residues. CDR3 loop: CASSSVWPAGSETQYF. CDR3 in DNA: TGTGCCAGCAGTTCCGTATGGCCAGCGGGGTCGGAGACCCAGTACTTC.

The chain combines TRBV11-2 with TRBJ2-4; 7 nucleotides line up with TRBD2. Trimming took 5 bases from V and 0 from J; bases not matched to a gene: 4. CDR1 and CDR2 from the germline V gene are SGHAT and FQNNGV. The CDR3 is made up of 15 amino acids. In nucleotides, the CDR3 is TGTGCCAGCAGCCCAGCGGGGCTAGCCAAAAACATTCAGTACTTC. Protein product: CASSPAGLAKNIQYF.